This T cell receptor beta chain comes out of a study of T cells after yellow fever vaccination. Study background: With SMART-Seq v4 Ultra Low Input, the fractions containing low cell numbers were prepared. Study results and caveats: When the response was secondary, it was weaker but reached its peak faster, day 5 versus 15.

In regard to this clonotype: Its antigen remains unknown.

A 5'RACE template-switching step, the method used to make TCR cDNA, added a universal primer site and UMIs. TCRdb re-derived calls from the 5' RACE reads in MiXCR, one entry per CDR3 protein. Here the sample spans a few hundred thousand distinct CDR3 sequences, about 9.9% being singletons. Per germline, CDR1 SGDLS and CDR2 YYNGEE. The length of the CDR3 is 14 residues. Trimming removed 2 bases from V and 3 bases from J; junction bases left unmatched: 3. V and J are TRBV9 and TRBJ2-7; TRBD1 agrees at 9 bases. Sequences were derived from PBMCs, sampled on the day of the first yellow fever vaccination. This receptor was taken from a man younger than 30 who received the YFV17D yellow fever vaccine. As DNA, the CDR3 is TGTGCCAGCAGCGTGACAGGGGGGAACTACGAGCAGTACTTC. Its protein is CASSVTGGNYEQYF.